The entry below describes one TCR beta chain. Its antigen is as yet unknown. A read error may account for a junction end that differs from germline. These data belong to a study of T cell clonotyping in hematopoietic cell transplantation. Study at large: Cytoreduction preceded collection of pretransplant recipient samples. Findings of the study overall: Few recipient clonotypes overlapped donors; over 97% were de novo at given depth.

TCRdb's table, derived via immunoSEQ multiplex PCR, lists solely in-frame clones and lacks some. The sample has around 13,000 clones; roughly 88% are singletons. Time point meaning: recipient sample about 28 days before transplant, after cytoreduction. The CDR3 length is 14 residues. The V gene's germline CDR1 is MNHEY and CDR2 SVGAGI. This receptor was obtained from a man aged 55-75 years with acute myeloid leukemia. Some clones in this sample may be carry-over from other donors' samples. This chain uses TRBV6-5 with TRBJ2-7, with no clear D. The specimen comprised peripheral blood mononuclear cells, sampled before stem cell transplant. The CDR3 sequence: CASTPSGGSYERYF. CDR3 bases: TGTGCCAGCACTCCCTCCGGCGGTTCCTACGAGCGGTACTTC.